Listed here are 10 T cell receptor beta chains from one sample, sequenced in a study of blood T cell repertoires in COVID-19. The data were produced by immunoSEQ multiplex PCR, yet TCRdb's version contains in-frame clones alone and is incomplete. The table has 200,000 to 250,000 clones, roughly 89% seen once. Sequencing was performed on PBMCs or T cells enriched from blood (not recorded which). The receptors shown here come from a man aged 18 to 29 with acute COVID-19.

This chain connects TRBV7-8 to TRBJ1-2; 9 nucleotides match TRBD1. The trim removed 5 bases at V and 5 bases at J, leaving 6 bases unmatched. This CDR3 has 14 residues. The germline gives CDR1 SGHVS, CDR2 FQNEAQ. The CDR3 DNA reads TGTGCCAGCAGCCCCCGACAGGGGGGGTATGGCTACACCTTC. It yields the protein CASSPRQGGYGYTF.

The rearrangement joins TRBV28 to TRBJ2-5; a possible D gene is TRBD1 (6 bases). Trimming shortened V by 5 bases and J by 1 base, and 17 bases separated the two germline ends. The germline CDR1 and CDR2 sequences are MDHEN and SYDVKM. The CDR3 runs to 16 residues. The CDR3 loop reads CASSTLGAEFQETQYF. CDR3 DNA sequence: TGTGCCAGCAGTACCCTGGGGGCGGAATTCCAAGAGACCCAGTACTTC.

The chain couples TRBV15 to TRBJ1-5, with D possibly matching TRBD1 (6 bases). The CDR3 loop spans 18 amino acids. Germline CDR1 and CDR2: LNHNV and YYDKDF (reference sequence). The V and J ends lost 0 bases and 6 bases respectively, with 21 bases between them. Written as DNA, the CDR3 is TGTGCCACCAGCAGAGATGTGGTGTGGGGGCACCTCGGTCAGCCCCAGCATTTT. Translation gives CATSRDVVWGHLGQPQHF.

In the case of this clone: This specimen includes other DNA sequences encoding the same CDR3. The chain uses TRBV19 and TRBJ2-7, with 8 positions matching TRBD2. The V segment lost 5 bases and the J segment 2 bases; nucleotides outside the gene matches: 5. Germline V gives CDR1 LNHDA, CDR2 SQIVND (reference sequence). This CDR3 has 14 residues. CDR3 amino acids: CASSSSGFPYEQYF. CDR3 coding DNA: TGTGCCAGTAGTTCTAGCGGGTTCCCCTACGAGCAGTACTTC.

This sequence joins TRBV10-3 and TRBJ2-1, with 12 bases lining up with TRBD2. This CDR3 contains 16 residues. V lost 8 bases, J lost 5 bases, and 10 bases stayed unmatched. The germline gives CDR1 ENHRY, CDR2 SYGVKD. The chain's CDR3 is CAILMTSGSRNNEQFF. The CDR3 DNA reads TGTGCCATCTTAATGACTAGCGGGAGTAGGAACAATGAGCAGTTCTTC.

This chain links TRBV5-8 with TRBJ2-7; 13 bases line up with TRBD2. V gave up 1 base and J gave up 0 bases; unmatched junction bases: 7. CDR3 length: 18 amino acids. Per germline, CDR1 SGHTS and CDR2 YDEGEE. The CDR3 nucleotides are TGTGCCAGCAGCTTGAGGACTAGCGGGAGAAGCCTCTCCTACGAGCAGTACTTC. Translating it yields CASSLRTSGRSLSYEQYF.

The J gene is TRBJ2-7, the V gene TRBV4-3, with TRBD2 matching 7 bases. The germline V gene has CDR1 LGHNA and CDR2 YSLEER. The CDR3 length is 13 residues. J gave up 5 bases and V 5 bases, and 6 bases lay outside the gene matches. This CDR3 is CASSKGLSHEQYF. The CDR3 region has the DNA TGCGCCAGCAGCAAGGGACTATCCCACGAGCAGTACTTC.

The gene calls are TRBV7-9 and TRBJ2-5, with TRBD1 identical over 7 bases. The CDR3 has 15 residues. V lost 3 bases and J lost 2; bases outside the gene matches: 6. CDR1 is SEHNR and CDR2 is FQNEAQ in the germline V gene (reference sequence). The CDR3 is CASSFRQGSQETQYF. The CDR3 DNA is TGTGCCAGCAGCTTCCGACAGGGTTCGCAAGAGACCCAGTACTTC.

The chain is built from TRBV28 and TRBJ2-7, with D possibly being TRBD1 (6 bases). This CDR3 is built from 12 residues. The V end lost 8 bases, the J end lost 6 bases, and 14 bases lay between the germline ends. Germline CDR1 is MDHEN and CDR2 is SYDVKM. The DNA for the CDR3 is TGTGCCAGCGGGAGTTCAGGGGTCGAGCAGTACTTC. Amino acid sequence: CASGSSGVEQYF. The full variable domain, completed using reference TRBV28 and TRBJ2-7, is DVKVTQSSRYLVKRTGEKVFLECVQDMDHENMFWYRQDPGLGLRLIYFSYDVKMKEKGDIPEGYSVSREKKERFSLILESASTNQTSMYLCASGSSGVEQYFGPGTRLTVT.

This chain joins TRBV5-6 and TRBJ2-3, with D perhaps matching TRBD1 (5 bases). The germline V gene encodes CDR1 SGHDT and CDR2 YYEEEE. This CDR3 is built from 17 residues. Deletions cut 0 bases from V and 0 bases from J, with 14 bases between. The CDR3 DNA is TGTGCCAGCAGCTTGGGACAGAGGCATTATAGCACAGATACGCAGTATTTT. Translating gives CASSLGQRHYSTDTQYF.